A selection of T cell receptor beta chains follows, all from one sample in a study of patients and donors after allogeneic stem cell transplantation. Each CDR3 protein gets one entry after TCRdb re-called the RT-PCR reads with MiXCR. Of about 960,000 distinct CDR3 sequences in the sample, about a sixth were seen once. Input material: blood, either unsorted or a sorted T cell fraction (not recorded which). All receptors come from a human donor who was either an allogeneic HSCT recipient or a stem cell or donor lymphocyte infusion donor (not recorded which). It is not recorded whose cells these are; they may come from a transplant donor. Both conserved end residues are part of each CDR3. Each record gives: D gene, J gene, clone size, V gene, CDR3 protein, CDR3 DNA. The D gene is left open where the match is weak. Expanded clones get a size class; other rows say once, few or many, or leave the size out.

d_call: TRBD2
j_call: TRBJ2-1
clone_size: few
v_call: TRBV24-1
cdr3_aa: CATSLAEYNEQFF
cdr3_nt: TGTGCCACCAGCCTAGCGGAGTACAATGAGCAGTTCTTC

d_call: TRBD2
j_call: TRBJ2-2
clone_size: NA
v_call: TRBV4-2
cdr3_aa: CASRKSGGAGGELFF
cdr3_nt: TGTGCCAGCAGAAAGAGCGGGGGGGCCGGCGGGGAGCTGTTTTTT

d_call: TRBD2
j_call: TRBJ2-7
clone_size: few
v_call: TRBV5-1
cdr3_aa: CASSPPGLAGVYEQYF
cdr3_nt: TGCGCCAGCAGCCCGCCGGGACTAGCGGGGGTCTACGAGCAGTACTTC

d_call: NA
j_call: TRBJ1-1
clone_size: many
v_call: TRBV27
cdr3_aa: CASRNMGSTEAFF
cdr3_nt: TGTGCCAGCAGAAACATGGGGAGCACTGAAGCTTTCTTT

d_call: TRBD1
j_call: TRBJ1-4
clone_size: few
v_call: TRBV6-1
cdr3_aa: CASSRSQGARTNEKLFF
cdr3_nt: TGTGCCAGCAGCCGTTCACAGGGGGCGCGTACTAATGAAAAACTGTTTTTT

d_call: NA
j_call: TRBJ2-7
clone_size: few
v_call: TRBV5-1
cdr3_aa: CASSSGGRNPTYEQYF
cdr3_nt: TGCGCCAGCAGCTCTGGAGGCAGGAACCCTACCTACGAGCAGTACTTC

d_call: NA
j_call: TRBJ2-1
clone_size: NA
v_call: TRBV6-1
cdr3_aa: CASSQGGYGVGPHEQFF
cdr3_nt: TGTGCCAGCAGTCAAGGGGGGTACGGTGTGGGGCCTCACGAGCAGTTCTTC

d_call: NA
j_call: TRBJ2-7
clone_size: NA
v_call: TRBV2
cdr3_aa: CASSGDFSAYEQYF
cdr3_nt: TGTGCCAGCAGTGGGGACTTCTCCGCCTACGAGCAGTACTTC

d_call: NA
j_call: TRBJ1-3
clone_size: many
v_call: TRBV24-1
cdr3_aa: CATSDTGTKGNTIYF
cdr3_nt: TGTGCCACCAGTGACACCGGGACAAAAGGAAACACCATATATTTT

d_call: TRBD2
j_call: TRBJ2-7
clone_size: NA
v_call: TRBV4-2
cdr3_aa: CASSQDAASGRAYEQYF
cdr3_nt: TGTGCCAGCAGCCAAGATGCGGCTAGCGGGAGAGCCTACGAGCAGTACTTC

d_call: TRBD2
j_call: TRBJ2-2
clone_size: many
v_call: TRBV20-1
cdr3_aa: CSARASGGVSTGELFF
cdr3_nt: TGCAGTGCTAGAGCTAGCGGGGGGGTGAGCACCGGGGAGCTGTTTTTT

d_call: NA
j_call: TRBJ2-2
clone_size: NA
v_call: TRBV4-1
cdr3_aa: CASSQVASVMDGELFF
cdr3_nt: TGCGCCAGCAGCCAAGTAGCTAGCGTGATGGACGGGGAGCTGTTTTTT

d_call: TRBD2
j_call: TRBJ2-7
clone_size: many
v_call: TRBV14
cdr3_aa: CASSQGLAGSYEQYF
cdr3_nt: TGTGCCAGCAGCCAAGGGCTAGCGGGGTCCTACGAGCAGTACTTC

d_call: TRBD2
j_call: TRBJ2-5
clone_size: few
v_call: TRBV4-2
cdr3_aa: CASSPTYSGVKETQYF
cdr3_nt: TGTGCCAGCAGCCCGACCTATAGCGGGGTTAAAGAGACCCAGTACTTC

d_call: NA
j_call: TRBJ2-1
clone_size: few
v_call: TRBV6-5
cdr3_aa: CASSYAPAYSYNEQFF
cdr3_nt: TGTGCCAGCAGTTACGCTCCAGCGTACTCCTACAATGAGCAGTTCTTC

d_call: NA
j_call: TRBJ1-1
clone_size: NA
v_call: TRBV25-1
cdr3_aa: CASSTRGGRASEAFF
cdr3_nt: TGTGCCAGCAGTACCCGGGGTGGACGTGCCTCTGAAGCTTTCTTT

d_call: TRBD1
j_call: TRBJ2-2
clone_size: NA
v_call: TRBV7-2
cdr3_aa: CASRPTGVTGELVF
cdr3_nt: TGTGCCAGCAGGCCCACAGGGGTCACCGGGGAGCTGGTTTTT

d_call: NA
j_call: TRBJ2-7
clone_size: few
v_call: TRBV30
cdr3_aa: CARTDSSYEQYF
cdr3_nt: TGTGCCAGGACAGACAGCTCCTACGAGCAGTACTTC

d_call: NA
j_call: TRBJ1-1
clone_size: many
v_call: TRBV12-3/TRBV12-4
cdr3_aa: CASKRNDNLNTEAFF
cdr3_nt: TGTGCCAGCAAACGTAATGACAACCTGAACACTGAAGCTTTCTTT

d_call: TRBD1
j_call: TRBJ1-2
clone_size: few
v_call: TRBV7-9
cdr3_aa: CASSPQTGSYGYTF
cdr3_nt: TGTGCCAGCAGCCCGCAGACAGGGAGCTATGGCTACACCTTC

d_call: TRBD2
j_call: TRBJ2-3
clone_size: NA
v_call: TRBV5-1
cdr3_aa: CASSSVTSGGANTQYF
cdr3_nt: TGCGCCAGCAGCTCAGTTACTAGCGGGGGGGCAAATACGCAGTATTTT